This note documents a single T cell receptor (beta chain) sequence. The antigen is not known. Treatment meaning: about 20 received Ad26.COV2.S at low or high dose, single or two shots; about 5 received placebo; per-sample allocation not given. Material that was analyzed had been drawn on day 63 after the first vaccine or placebo injection. Expressing Wuhan-strain SARS-CoV-2 spike, an Ad26 vector served as the vaccine. The data are from a study of Ad26.COV2.S vaccination and SARS-CoV-2 variants. Overall study: Doses of Ad26.COV2.S were injected into muscle once or twice, 56 days apart. The study, taken as a whole, reports: Breadth measured for non-spike TCRs was similar across vaccine and placebo recipients.

Profiled with immunoSEQ multiplex PCR; TCRdb holds only in-frame clones, not every one. Of under 600,000 clones listed, around 89% were seen once; the top ten hold about 1.7%. This clonotype originated in a person between 18 and 65 years old who received the Ad26.COV2.S COVID-19 vaccine or a placebo. The sample consisted of peripheral blood, taken in a trial of Ad26.COV2.S vaccine versus placebo.

This CDR3 is CASSPGLGMSYF. The CDR3 DNA is TGTGCCAGCAGCCCCGGACTGGGGATGTCGTATTTT. The chain has TRBV3-1 (or the pseudogene TRBV3-2) and TRBJ2-3, with TRBD2 as a possible D gene (5 bases). Germline CDR1 reads LGHDT; CDR2 reads YNNKEL (reference sequence). The ends were cut back, 4 bases at V and 14 bases at J, with 16 bases in the middle. The CDR3 is 12 residues long.